The 28 T cell receptor beta chains listed next were all sequenced from one sample in a study of blood T cells in healthy people across ages. Using a J-beta primer mix together with a sample-barcoded 5' primer, a second PCR was run for about 6 to 11 cycles. In TCRdb, the 5' RACE reads were re-called with MiXCR into one record per CDR3 protein. The sample records approximately 830,000 distinct CDR3 sequences, 60% to 80% being singletons. Sequenced sample: blood. The receptors here all came from a man in his thirties or forties in good health.

The chain combines TRBV12-3 or TRBV12-4 with TRBJ1-1, with unresolved D. The CDR3 contains 12 residues. V was cut by 6 bases and J by 5 bases, with 10 bases left in between. Written as DNA, the CDR3 is TGTGCCAGCAGCTACAGACCAACTGAAGCTTTCTTT. It specifies CASSYRPTEAFF.

The chain uses TRBV11-1 and TRBJ2-5, with 11 bases identical to TRBD2. Near its end, the DNA agrees better with TRBJ2-7, so the J call may be wrong. Germline assignment: CDR1 SGHAT and CDR2 FQDESV (reference sequence). CDR3 length: 18 residues. The CDR3 spells CASSLGLAGGSDLIEQYF. CDR3 DNA: TGTGCCAGCAGCTTAGGCCTAGCGGGGGGATCCGACCTAATCGAGCAGTACTTC.

The chain couples TRBV12-3 or TRBV12-4 to TRBJ1-5, with unresolved D. V gave up 2 bases and J gave up 3 bases, with 8 bases separating them. This CDR3 is built from 14 residues. CDR3 sequence: CASSLSTFNQPQHF. The CDR3 DNA follows: TGTGCCAGCAGTTTAAGCACCTTCAATCAGCCCCAGCATTTT.

The chain has TRBV14 and TRBJ2-1, with D maybe TRBD2 (5 bases). Germline-derived CDR1 and CDR2 are SGHDN and FVKESK. Trimming left V 1 base short and J 14 bases short, with 12 bases between. This CDR3 has 12 residues. As DNA, the CDR3 is TGTGCCAGCAGCCAAGGAGGGATAGTCGAGTTCTTC. Residues: CASSQGGIVEFF.

There are a few counts of this clonotype. The chain links TRBV9 to TRBJ2-1; D unresolved. CDR3 length: 12 residues. The V end lost 4 bases, the J end lost 15 bases, and 17 bases lay between the germline ends. Germline V lookup: CDR1 SGDLS, CDR2 YYNGEE. The CDR3 DNA sequence: TGTGCCAGCAGCTCCCGACAACGCCGGGCGTTCTTC. Amino acid sequence: CASSSRQRRAFF.

This clonotype was seen just once. The V gene is TRBV28, the J gene TRBJ1-3; D might be TRBD1 (5 bases). CDR3 length: 15 residues. Germline V gene data show CDR1 as MDHEN and CDR2 as SYDVKM. CDR3 in DNA: TGTGTCTCGACCGGGGCCCTCCACTCTGGAAACACCATATATTTT. Translated, it gives CVSTGALHSGNTIYF.

This clonotype showed up just a few times. The chain employs TRBV12-3 or TRBV12-4 and TRBJ2-3; D uncertain. The CDR3 is made up of 13 amino acids. The germline V and J ends were trimmed by 7 bases and 4 bases, with 12 bases remaining between them. CDR3: CASIRVGADTQYF. The CDR3, as DNA: TGTGCCAGCATCCGTGTCGGTGCAGATACGCAGTATTTT.

The CDR3 DNA follows: TGCAGCGTTGAAGATGGGAGGGGGTTGGAGTACTTC. Translated, it gives CSVEDGRGLEYF. The rearrangement links TRBV29-1 to TRBJ2-7; tentative D call: TRBD2 (7 bases). This CDR3 region has 12 residues. V was shortened by 0 bases and J by 11 bases, with 14 bases between the two germline ends. Per germline, CDR1 SQVTM and CDR2 ANQGSEA.

V and J are TRBV6-2 or TRBV6-3 and TRBJ2-7; 11 bases match TRBD2. CDR1 MNHEY and CDR2 SVGEGT come from the germline V gene. The CDR3 has 14 residues. The ends lost 6 bases at V and 6 bases at J; junction bases unmatched: 7. The CDR3 DNA follows: TGTGCCAGCAGAGCTAGCGGGGGGATTCCCGAGCAGTACTTC. The encoded protein is CASRASGGIPEQYF.

There are a few counts of this clonotype. The V call is TRBV29-1, the J call TRBJ1-2; perhaps TRBD1 as D (5 bases). Trimming cost V 1 base and J 4 bases, with 22 bases left between them. Germline assignment: CDR1 SQVTM and CDR2 ANQGSEA. The CDR3 is 17 amino acids. This chain's CDR3 is CSVEGLQGQVQSYGYTF. The CDR3 nucleotides read TGCAGCGTTGAAGGGTTGCAGGGCCAAGTTCAATCCTATGGCTACACCTTC.

The chain links TRBV2 to TRBJ1-5; possibly TRBD1 for D (5 bases). This CDR3 comprises 15 residues. CDR1 and CDR2 (germline): SNHLY, FYNNEI. The V gene lost 4 bases and the J gene lost 2 bases, with 12 bases spanning the gap. This CDR3 is CASSVGVGGNQPQHF. The CDR3 bases are TGTGCCAGCAGTGTAGGGGTAGGCGGCAATCAGCCCCAGCATTTT.

The chain joins TRBV27 to TRBJ2-1; 15 bases are shared with TRBD2. This CDR3 is 19 amino acids long. Germline V lookup: CDR1 MNHEY, CDR2 SMNVEV (reference sequence). J gave up 7 bases and V 4 bases, and 14 bases lay outside the gene matches. The CDR3, as DNA: TGTGCCAGCAGTTCTCTCGGACTAGCGGGGGGGGCGGTAGGAAATGAGCAGTTCTTC. It encodes CASSSLGLAGGAVGNEQFF.

The chain is built from TRBV6-2 or TRBV6-3 and TRBJ2-7; the D gene is possibly TRBD1 (7 bases). V dropped 7 bases and J dropped 0 bases, with 16 bases sitting between them. Germline values: CDR1 MNHEY, CDR2 SVGEGT. CDR3 length: 15 amino acids. The CDR3 region has the DNA TGTGCCAGCACACACGGGGGACAGCCCTCCTACGAGCAGTACTTC. This translates into CASTHGGQPSYEQYF.

This clonotype was detected only a few times. The chain's CDR3 is CAGGLGDTQYF. The DNA of the CDR3 is TGTGCCGGAGGATTGGGGGATACGCAGTATTTT. This sequence joins TRBV25-1 and TRBJ2-3; D is perhaps TRBD2 (5 bases). This CDR3 has 11 residues. From germline, CDR1 is MGHDK and CDR2 SYGVNS. The V end lost 11 bases, the J end lost 6 bases, and 12 bases lay between the germline ends.

This clonotype was recorded at least ten times. A junction boundary mismatches the germline segment, possibly from a read error. The V gene is TRBV4-3, the J gene TRBJ2-4, with D perhaps TRBD1 (5 bases). CDR1 is LGHNA and CDR2 is YSLEER in the germline V gene. This CDR3 is built from 14 residues. The CDR3 coding sequence is TGTGCCAGCAGCCAGGGATTAGCCAAAAACATTCAGTACTTC. Translating it yields CASSQGLAKNIQYF.

The rearrangement uses TRBV5-4 and TRBJ2-7; D might be TRBD2 (6 bases). V dropped 3 bases and J dropped 3 bases, with 22 bases sitting between them. Germline CDR1 SGHNT, CDR2 YYREEE (reference sequence). The CDR3 runs to 17 residues. The CDR3 DNA reads as TGTGCCAGCAGCTCCCCCCGGGGCGGGAAGAAGGACTACGAGCAGTACTTC. This translates into CASSSPRGGKKDYEQYF.

The V and J genes are TRBV20-1 and TRBJ1-1; possible D gene TRBD1, 6 bases. Germline lookup yields CDR1 DFQATT and CDR2 SNEGSKA (reference sequence). Trimming removed 5 bases from V and 8 bases from J, with 18 bases in between. There are 13 residues in the CDR3. The CDR3 region is CSARPQGVREAFF. Written as DNA, the CDR3 is TGCAGTGCTCGACCACAGGGCGTCAGGGAAGCTTTCTTT.

The gene calls are TRBV5-1 and TRBJ2-5, with TRBD2 matching over 14 bases. This CDR3 is 17 amino acids long. Germline V gene lookup returns CDR1 SGHRS and CDR2 YFSETQ. V was pared by 4 bases and J by 5 bases, with 10 bases of the junction left unmatched. The CDR3 region has the DNA TGCGCCAGCAGCCTAGAACCGGGACTAGCGGGGGAGGAGACCCAGTACTTC. Translated, it gives CASSLEPGLAGEETQYF.

The chain recombines TRBV12-3 or TRBV12-4 with TRBJ1-5, with 10 positions matching TRBD1. Unmatched junction bases numbered 6, after V lost 6 bases and J lost 4 bases. The CDR3 has 15 residues. The CDR3 DNA reads as TGTGCCAGCAGGGTGGGACAGGGGAGAAATCAGCCCCAGCATTTT. It codes for CASRVGQGRNQPQHF.

This clonotype appeared a single time. The CDR3 here is CAISRDRGTETQYF. The CDR3 DNA reads as TGTGCCATCAGCAGGGACAGGGGTACGGAGACCCAGTACTTC. The chain has TRBV10-3 and TRBJ2-4; 10 nucleotides match TRBD1. The DNA end is a closer match to TRBJ2-5, so the J assignment may be wrong. Germline V gene sequence: CDR1 ENHRY, CDR2 SYGVKD. The CDR3 sequence is 14 residues long.

CDR3 residues: CASSAGTSGAYSGANVLTF. CDR3 nucleotide sequence: TGTGCCAGCAGCGCAGGGACTAGCGGGGCCTACTCTGGGGCCAACGTCCTGACTTTC. The chain links TRBV28 to TRBJ2-6; 13 positions match TRBD2. V dropped 6 bases and J dropped 0; count of bases not matched to a gene: 8. Germline CDR1 MDHEN, CDR2 SYDVKM. The CDR3 runs 19 residues. The whole variable domain, filled in from reference TRBV28 and TRBJ2-6, reads DVKVTQSSRYLVKRTGEKVFLECVQDMDHENMFWYRQDPGLGLRLIYFSYDVKMKEKGDIPEGYSVSREKKERFSLILESASTNQTSMYLCASSAGTSGAYSGANVLTFGAGSRLTVL.

This clonotype was counted a single time. V is TRBV6-1 and J is TRBJ1-1; TRBD1 aligns across 7 bases. Germline CDR1 MNHNS, CDR2 SASEGT. V lost 7 bases and J lost 2; bases outside the gene matches: 7. The CDR3 runs 14 residues. The CDR3 spells CASNGRQGNTEAFF. In nucleotides, the CDR3 is TGTGCCAGCAACGGGCGACAGGGCAACACTGAAGCTTTCTTT.

The V and J genes are TRBV7-2 and TRBJ2-7; weak D call: TRBD2 (6 bases). V was trimmed by 5 bases and J by 2 bases, leaving 25 bases between them. Germline CDR1 and CDR2: SGHTA and FQGNSA. There are 18 residues in the CDR3. CDR3 region: CASSTSRGPGPTPYEQYF. The CDR3 coding sequence is TGTGCCAGCAGCACATCGCGGGGTCCAGGGCCGACGCCCTACGAGCAGTACTTC. Full variable domain (remainder filled in from reference TRBV7-2 and TRBJ2-7): GAGVSQSPSNKVTEKGKDVELRCDPISGHTALYWYRQSLGQGLEFLIYFQGNSAPDKSGLPSDRFSAERTGGSVSTLTIQRTQQEDSAVYLCASSTSRGPGPTPYEQYFGPGTRLTVT.

CDR3 DNA: TGTGCCAGCAGTTACTCTGTCGAAGACGGCGTCCTGACTTTC. This encodes CASSYSVEDGVLTF. The chain employs TRBV6-6 and TRBJ2-6; D not certain. The CDR3 runs to 14 residues. V was pared by 0 bases and J by 12 bases, with 12 bases between. Per germline, CDR1 MNHNY and CDR2 SVGAGI (reference sequence).

This clonotype was recorded a few times. CDR3 loop: CASSMGLVSREQYF. Written as DNA, the CDR3 is TGTGCCAGCAGTATGGGACTAGTATCCCGCGAGCAGTACTTC. This sequence joins TRBV28 and TRBJ2-7; 8 bases are shared with TRBD2. Trimming took 5 bases from V and 6 from J; bases not matched to a gene: 9. Germline V gives CDR1 MDHEN, CDR2 SYDVKM. The CDR3 extends over 14 amino acids.

The chain has TRBV6-1 and TRBJ2-1; the D gene is possibly TRBD2 (7 bases). Germline V lookup: CDR1 MNHNS, CDR2 SASEGT. CDR3 length: 16 amino acids. V dropped 6 bases and J dropped 0 bases, with 15 bases sitting between them. Here the CDR3 reads CASSLKRGGSYNEQFF. As DNA, the CDR3 is TGTGCCAGCAGCTTGAAGAGGGGGGGCTCCTACAATGAGCAGTTCTTC.

The chain employs TRBV9 and TRBJ1-2; possibly TRBD1 for D (5 bases). V dropped 3 bases and J dropped 6 bases, with 15 bases sitting between them. Germline V gives CDR1 SGDLS, CDR2 YYNGEE. CDR3 length: 14 residues. CDR3 region: CASSAGTTNDGYTF. DNA of the CDR3: TGTGCCAGCAGCGCCGGGACCACCAATGATGGCTACACCTTC.

The rearrangement uses TRBV6-5 and TRBJ2-3; D remains ambiguous. The CDR3 length is 15 residues. V shed 0 bases and J shed 1 base, with 8 bases lying between them. From germline, CDR1 is MNHEY and CDR2 SVGAGI. CDR3: CASSYSRMGTDTQYF. CDR3 sequence (DNA): TGTGCCAGCAGTTACTCGAGGATGGGCACAGATACGCAGTATTTT.